One sample yielded the 25 T cell receptor beta chains listed below, sequenced in a study of T cell responses to AZD1222 COVID-19 vaccine. The repertoire was sequenced with immunoSEQ multiplex PCR; TCRdb's copy has only in-frame clones and lacks some. In the table there are under 150,000 clones, roughly 90% of which are singletons. The source was peripheral blood, collected on day 0 of AZD1222 vaccination. The source of these receptors is an adult in good health.

The CDR3 here is CASSEGRNSPLHF. The CDR3 region has the DNA TGTGCCAGCAGTGAGGGTCGTAATTCACCCCTCCACTTT. V gene TRBV5-5 combines with J gene TRBJ1-6; no clear D. Germline lookup yields CDR1 SGHKS and CDR2 YYEKEE (reference sequence). Trimming removed 5 bases from V and 6 bases from J, with 9 bases in between. This CDR3 region has 13 residues.

This chain links TRBV29-1 with TRBJ2-7; D is possibly TRBD2 (6 bases). CDR1 is SQVTM and CDR2 is ANQGSEA in the germline V gene. The CDR3 is 12 amino acids. Deletions cut 6 bases from V and 1 base from J, with 10 bases between. Written as DNA, the CDR3 is TGCAGCGTCCGGGAGATTTCCTACGAGCAGTACTTC. It codes for CSVREISYEQYF.

The CDR3 protein is CASSFGQGNTEAFF. The CDR3 DNA reads as TGCGCCAGCAGCTTTGGACAGGGAAACACTGAAGCTTTCTTT. The V gene is TRBV5-1, the J gene TRBJ1-1, with 8 bases fitting TRBD1. The V gene end was trimmed by 2 bases and the J gene end by 2 bases; junction bases not matched to a gene: 2. This CDR3 is built from 14 residues. Germline V lookup: CDR1 SGHRS, CDR2 YFSETQ.

This clone was picked up one time. The genes are TRBV7-7 and TRBJ2-1; 8 nucleotides line up with TRBD1. The ends lost 1 base at V and 5 bases at J; junction bases unmatched: 7. Per germline, CDR1 SSHAT and CDR2 FNYEAQ (reference sequence). This CDR3 contains 16 residues. The CDR3 sequence: CASSLGETGVHNEQFF. The CDR3 DNA reads as TGTGCCAGCAGCTTAGGGGAGACAGGGGTCCACAATGAGCAGTTCTTC. Full variable domain (remainder filled in from reference TRBV7-7 and TRBJ2-1): GAGVSQSPRYKVTKRGQDVTLRCDPISSHATLYWYQQALGQGPEFLTYFNYEAQPDKSGLPSDRFSAERPEGSISTLTIQRTEQRDSAMYRCASSLGETGVHNEQFFGPGTRLTVL.

The chain combines TRBV4-2 with TRBJ1-2; D remains ambiguous. This CDR3 comprises 15 residues. Trimming stripped 4 bases from V and 2 bases from J, with 14 bases between. The germline gives CDR1 LGHNA, CDR2 YNFKEQ. The CDR3 loop is CASSPEGGRNYGYTF. The CDR3 region has the DNA TGTGCCAGCAGCCCCGAGGGCGGGAGGAACTATGGCTACACCTTC.

The chain has TRBV7-9 and TRBJ1-2; 10 bases are shared with TRBD1. Germline V gene sequence: CDR1 SEHNR, CDR2 FQNEAQ (reference sequence). V was clipped by 5 bases and J by 7 bases; unmatched bases: 10. This CDR3 spans 15 amino acids. DNA of the CDR3: TGTGCCAGCAGCGGCCGGGACAGGGGTTGGGGTGGCTACACCTTC. Its protein product is CASSGRDRGWGGYTF.

The chain has TRBV7-3 and TRBJ2-7; TRBD1 or TRBD2 may be the D gene (5 bases each). The CDR3 extends over 15 amino acids. Trimming took off 1 base at V and 6 bases at J, with 16 bases between the two ends. Germline CDR1 reads SGHTA; CDR2 reads FQGTGA. CDR3 sequence reads: CASSLKGPRLREQYF. The CDR3 nucleotides read TGTGCCAGCAGCTTAAAGGGACCCCGCCTCCGCGAGCAGTACTTC.

This chain joins TRBV6-2 or TRBV6-3 and TRBJ2-1, with D perhaps TRBD2 (6 bases). The germline CDR1 and CDR2 sequences are MNHEY and SVGEGT. V lost 0 bases to trimming and J lost 5 bases, with 14 bases between them. The CDR3 runs 16 residues. CDR3 residues: CASSYSMEGINNEQFF. The CDR3, as DNA: TGTGCCAGCAGTTACTCGATGGAGGGAATCAACAATGAGCAGTTCTTC.

This clone was counted a single time. CDR3 sequence reads: CASSGLQGAGQPQHF. CDR3 coding DNA: TGCGCCAGCAGTGGCTTACAGGGAGCGGGACAGCCCCAGCATTTT. The rearrangement uses TRBV10-1 and TRBJ1-5; perhaps TRBD1 as D (6 bases). Trimming shortened V by 4 bases and J by 7 bases, and 17 bases separated the two germline ends. Germline values: CDR1 WNHNN, CDR2 SYGVQD (reference sequence). The CDR3 totals 15 residues.

This clone appeared a few times. The DNA of the CDR3 is TGCGCCTCCCACAGGGGGCACGAGGATTCACCCCTCCACTTT. This encodes CASHRGHEDSPLHF. This chain connects TRBV5-1 to TRBJ1-6, with 9 positions matching TRBD1. Per the germline V gene, CDR1 is SGHRS and CDR2 is YFSETQ. The CDR3 contains 14 residues. With V trimmed by 10 bases and J by 8 bases, 10 bases remained unmatched.

This chain uses TRBV18 with TRBJ1-2, with unresolved D. Per the germline V gene, CDR1 is KGHSH and CDR2 is LQKENI. Trimming removed 0 bases from V and 2 bases from J, with 7 bases in between. CDR3 length equals 14 residues. Here the CDR3 DNA reads TGTGCCAGCTCACCACCTTCCAGCAACTATGGCTACACCTTC. This encodes CASSPPSSNYGYTF.

V is TRBV19 and J is TRBJ1-1; 7 bases fit TRBD1. With V trimmed by 1 base and J by 4 bases, 0 bases remained unmatched. This CDR3 contains 13 residues. The germline gives CDR1 LNHDA, CDR2 SQIVND (reference sequence). The CDR3 region is CASSIAGGTEAFF. CDR3 sequence (DNA): TGTGCCAGTAGTATAGCAGGGGGCACTGAAGCTTTCTTT.

On this clone itself: The junction departs from the called germline gene at one end, perhaps through a read error. J is TRBJ1-2 and V is TRBV12-5; 8 bases map to TRBD1. From germline, CDR1 is LGHNT and CDR2 FRNRAP. There are 12 residues in the CDR3. The CDR3 coding sequence is TGTGCTAGTGGACTCACGGACAGGGCGGTCGCCTTC. This codes for CASGLTDRAVAF.

The CDR3 sequence is CASSNGVAGPLGETQYF. CDR3 bases: TGTGCCAGTAGTAACGGAGTAGCGGGACCTCTCGGAGAGACCCAGTACTTC. The V gene is TRBV19, the J gene TRBJ2-5; 8 positions match TRBD2. The CDR3 consists of 17 residues. Per the germline V gene, CDR1 is LNHDA and CDR2 is SQIVND (reference sequence). V shed 4 bases, J shed 4 bases, and the junction held 14 bases outside the gene matches.

This CDR3 is CASSYSNRGAYNEQFF. DNA for the CDR3: TGTGCCAGCAGTTACTCGAATAGGGGCGCCTACAATGAGCAGTTCTTC. The chain carries TRBV6-5 and TRBJ2-1, with a weak D call TRBD1 (5 bases). Trimming removed 0 bases from V and 2 bases from J, with 11 bases in between. CDR1 is MNHEY and CDR2 is SVGAGI in the germline V gene. This CDR3 spans 16 amino acids.

This chain connects TRBV21-1 to TRBJ2-2; the listed D gene, TRBD2, was not tested against the DNA. TRBV21-1 is given as a pseudogene. The CDR3 extends over 16 amino acids. Written as DNA, the CDR3 is TGTGCCAGCAGCAAAGGTCTAGCGGGACAAACCGGGGAGCTGTTTTTT. Its protein is CASSKGLAGQTGELFF.

J is TRBJ2-2 and V is TRBV28; TRBD1 matches 7 bases. Germline CDR1 and CDR2: MDHEN and SYDVKM. J was trimmed by 1 base and V by 6 bases; bases with no gene match: 8. This CDR3 is built from 16 residues. CDR3 amino acids: CASRTGTVVNTGELFF. Written as DNA, the CDR3 is TGTGCCAGCAGAACCGGGACAGTCGTGAACACCGGGGAGCTGTTTTTT.

A note on this clone: Other DNA sequences in the sample encode the same CDR3. V is TRBV12-3 or TRBV12-4 and J is TRBJ1-2, with D unclear. The V end lost 5 bases, the J end lost 3 bases, and 7 bases lay between the germline ends. The CDR3 has 12 residues. As DNA, the CDR3 is TGTGCCAGCAGTCTGGGGTACTATGGCTACACCTTC. As protein: CASSLGYYGYTF.

V is TRBV3-1 (or the pseudogene TRBV3-2) and J is TRBJ1-5, with 10 bases lining up with TRBD1. V was pared by 4 bases and J by 2 bases, with 11 bases of the junction left unmatched. Per germline, CDR1 LGHDT and CDR2 YNNKEL (reference sequence). The CDR3 is 18 amino acids. CDR3 DNA sequence: TGTGCCAGCAGCCGCTCCCTGACAGGGGGCGGGGGCAATCAGCCCCAGCATTTT. It encodes CASSRSLTGGGGNQPQHF.

CDR3 amino acids: CASSPSQGAGQPQHF. The CDR3 DNA sequence: TGTGCCAGCAGTCCCAGTCAGGGGGCGGGACAGCCCCAGCATTTT. The J gene is TRBJ1-5, the V gene TRBV28; 8 nucleotides align to TRBD1. Per the germline V gene, CDR1 is MDHEN and CDR2 is SYDVKM. V lost 5 bases and J lost 7; bases outside the gene matches: 10. This CDR3 is built from 15 residues. Complete variable domain (other parts from reference TRBV28 and TRBJ1-5): DVKVTQSSRYLVKRTGEKVFLECVQDMDHENMFWYRQDPGLGLRLIYFSYDVKMKEKGDIPEGYSVSREKKERFSLILESASTNQTSMYLCASSPSQGAGQPQHFGDGTRLSIL.

The CDR3, as DNA: TGTGCCAGCAGCCCCAGTAGGTCAAGGCCCTACGAGCAGTACTTC. Protein product: CASSPSRSRPYEQYF. V gene TRBV7-3 combines with J gene TRBJ2-7; D is uncertain. The CDR3 runs to 15 residues. Trimming cost V 5 bases and J 2 bases, with 16 bases left between them. The germline V gene encodes CDR1 SGHTA and CDR2 FQGTGA.

The chain employs TRBV11-2 and TRBJ1-1, with unresolved D. This CDR3 is 16 amino acids long. V lost 3 bases, J lost 2 bases, and 16 bases lay in between. Germline assignment: CDR1 SGHAT and CDR2 FQNNGV. Here the CDR3 DNA reads TGTGCCAGCAGCTTCGAATACAGCCTTCTAAACACTGAAGCTTTCTTT. This codes for CASSFEYSLLNTEAFF.

This rearrangement joins TRBV11-3 to TRBJ1-3, with 7 bases aligning to TRBD1. V shed 10 bases, J shed 3 bases, and the junction held 24 bases outside the gene matches. This CDR3 region has 19 residues. Per the germline V gene, CDR1 is SGHNT and CDR2 is YENEEA. The CDR3 sequence is CANKTPEIITGVGGNTIYF. Written as DNA, the CDR3 is TGTGCCAACAAAACCCCCGAGATTATTACAGGGGTTGGTGGAAACACCATATATTTT. Using reference TRBV11-3 and TRBJ1-3 for the parts outside the CDR3, the full variable domain is EAGVVQSPRYKIIEKKQPVAFWCNPISGHNTLYWYLQNLGQGPELLIRYENEEAVDDSQLPKDRFSAERLKGVDSTLKIQPAELGDSAVYLCANKTPEIITGVGGNTIYFGEGSWLTVV.

This chain links TRBV4-3 with TRBJ1-6, with D unresolved. V dropped 5 bases and J dropped 8 bases, with 13 bases sitting between them. The CDR3 has 14 residues. Germline loops: CDR1 LGHNA, CDR2 YSLEER. As DNA, the CDR3 is TGCGCCAGCAGCACCGCTTTCGGGGATTCACCCCTCCACTTT. Residues: CASSTAFGDSPLHF.

J is TRBJ1-5 and V is TRBV4-1; the D gene is possibly TRBD1 (5 bases). The CDR3 sequence is 13 residues long. V lost 1 base and J 7 bases, leaving 8 bases between the germline ends. The V gene's germline CDR1 is MGHRA and CDR2 YSYEKL. The CDR3 here is CASSQAGEQPQHF. CDR3 bases: TGCGCCAGCAGCCAAGCGGGGGAACAGCCCCAGCATTTT.